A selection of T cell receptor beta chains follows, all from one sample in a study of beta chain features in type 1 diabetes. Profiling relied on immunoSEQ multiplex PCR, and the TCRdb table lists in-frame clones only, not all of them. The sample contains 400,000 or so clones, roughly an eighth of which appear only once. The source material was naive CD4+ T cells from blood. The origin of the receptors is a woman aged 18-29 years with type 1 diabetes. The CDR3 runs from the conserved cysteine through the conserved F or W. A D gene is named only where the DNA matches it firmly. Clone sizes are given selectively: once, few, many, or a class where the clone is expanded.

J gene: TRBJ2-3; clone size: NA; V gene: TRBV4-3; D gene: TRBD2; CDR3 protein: CASSQGTSSGTDTQYF; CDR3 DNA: TGCGCCAGCAGCCAAGGGACTAGCTCAGGCACAGATACGCAGTATTTT
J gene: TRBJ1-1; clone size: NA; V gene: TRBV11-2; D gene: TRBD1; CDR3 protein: CASIGQANTEAFF; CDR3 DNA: TGTGCCAGCATTGGACAGGCGAACACTGAAGCTTTCTTT
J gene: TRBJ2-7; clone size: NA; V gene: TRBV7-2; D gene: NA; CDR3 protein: CASSLRTVPFLYEQYF; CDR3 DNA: TGTGCCAGCAGCTTACGGACAGTACCCTTCCTCTACGAGCAGTACTTC
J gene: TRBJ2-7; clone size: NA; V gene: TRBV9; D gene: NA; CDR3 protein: CASSVALGREQYF; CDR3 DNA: TGTGCCAGCAGCGTAGCTTTGGGGCGGGAGCAGTACTTC
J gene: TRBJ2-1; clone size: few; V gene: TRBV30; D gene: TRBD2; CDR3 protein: CAWSVHGLAYNEQFF; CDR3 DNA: TGTGCCTGGAGTGTACACGGACTAGCCTACAATGAGCAGTTCTTC
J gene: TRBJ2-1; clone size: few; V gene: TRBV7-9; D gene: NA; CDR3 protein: CASSLVYEFGEQFF; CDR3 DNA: TGTGCCAGCAGCTTAGTCTATGAGTTTGGTGAGCAGTTCTTC
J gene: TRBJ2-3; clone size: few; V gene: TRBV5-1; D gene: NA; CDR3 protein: CASSLAKGVKVDTQYF; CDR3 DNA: TGCGCCAGCAGCTTGGCCAAGGGGGTCAAAGTAGATACGCAGTATTTT
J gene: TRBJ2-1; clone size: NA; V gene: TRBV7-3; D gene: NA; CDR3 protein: CASSTDPSSYNEQFF; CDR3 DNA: TGTGCCAGCAGCACAGACCCGAGCTCCTACAATGAGCAGTTCTTC
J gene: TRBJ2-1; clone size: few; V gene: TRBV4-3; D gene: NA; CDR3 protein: CASSQVGGYNEQFF; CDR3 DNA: TGCGCCAGCAGCCAAGTCGGAGGATACAATGAGCAGTTCTTC
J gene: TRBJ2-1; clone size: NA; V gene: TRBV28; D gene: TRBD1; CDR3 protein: CASPPGAGGSHEQFF; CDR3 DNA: TGTGCCAGCCCCCCCGGGGCAGGGGGCTCCCATGAGCAGTTCTTC
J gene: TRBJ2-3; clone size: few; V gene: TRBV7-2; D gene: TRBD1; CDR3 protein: CASSRQGAGTDTQYF; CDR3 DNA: TGTGCCAGCAGCCGACAGGGGGCAGGCACAGATACGCAGTATTTT
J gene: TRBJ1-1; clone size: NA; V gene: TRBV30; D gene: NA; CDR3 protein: CAWRKAGAYTEAFF; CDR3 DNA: TGTGCCTGGAGAAAGGCGGGGGCGTACACTGAAGCTTTCTTT
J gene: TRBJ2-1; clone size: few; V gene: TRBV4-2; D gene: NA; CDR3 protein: CASSQRDGTTYNEQFF; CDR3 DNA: TGTGCCAGCAGCCAACGGGACGGGACAACCTACAATGAGCAGTTCTTC
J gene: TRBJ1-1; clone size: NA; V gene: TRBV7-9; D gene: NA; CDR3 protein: CASSPFSGRAEAFF; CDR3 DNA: TGTGCCAGCAGCCCCTTTAGTGGCCGGGCTGAAGCTTTCTTT
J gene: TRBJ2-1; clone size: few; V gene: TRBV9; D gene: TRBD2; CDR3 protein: CASSQTGTSGIGEQFF; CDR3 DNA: TGTGCCAGCAGCCAAACCGGGACTAGCGGGATAGGTGAGCAGTTCTTC
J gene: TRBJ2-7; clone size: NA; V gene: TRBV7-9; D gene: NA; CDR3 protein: CASSFRTHEQYF; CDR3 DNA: TGTGCCAGCAGCTTTAGAACGCACGAGCAGTACTTC
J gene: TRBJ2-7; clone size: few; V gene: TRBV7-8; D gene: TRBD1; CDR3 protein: CASSSYRGYEQYF; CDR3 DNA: TGTGCCAGCAGCTCCTACAGGGGGTACGAGCAGTACTTC
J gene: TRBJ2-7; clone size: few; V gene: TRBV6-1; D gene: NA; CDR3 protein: CASSELQGVYEQYF; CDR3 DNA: TGTGCCAGCAGTGAATTGCAAGGAGTCTACGAGCAGTACTTC
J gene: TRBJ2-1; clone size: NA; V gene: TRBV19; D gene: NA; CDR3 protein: CASNSAGSYNEQFF; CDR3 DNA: TGTGCCAGTAATTCAGCGGGCTCCTACAATGAGCAGTTCTTC
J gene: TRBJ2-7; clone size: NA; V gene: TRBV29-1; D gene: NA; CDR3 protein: CSVEYAGGTYEQYF; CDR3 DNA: TGCAGCGTTGAATACGCAGGAGGAACCTACGAGCAGTACTTC
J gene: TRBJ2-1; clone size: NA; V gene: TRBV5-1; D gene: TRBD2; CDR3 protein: CASYPGASGSSYNEQFF; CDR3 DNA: TGCGCCAGCTACCCCGGGGCTAGCGGGTCTTCCTACAATGAGCAGTTCTTC
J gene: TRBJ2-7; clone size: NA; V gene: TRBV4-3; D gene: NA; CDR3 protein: CASSQGASLAYEQYF; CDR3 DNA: TGCGCCAGCAGCCAAGGGGCGTCCTTAGCCTACGAGCAGTACTTC
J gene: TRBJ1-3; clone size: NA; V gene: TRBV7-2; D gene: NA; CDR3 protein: CASRPGRSGNTIYF; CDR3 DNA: TGTGCCAGCAGACCCGGGAGATCAGGAAACACCATATATTTT
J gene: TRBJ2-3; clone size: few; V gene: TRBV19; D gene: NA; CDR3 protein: CASSAPGSDTQYF; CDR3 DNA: TGTGCCAGTAGTGCCCCAGGTTCAGATACGCAGTATTTT
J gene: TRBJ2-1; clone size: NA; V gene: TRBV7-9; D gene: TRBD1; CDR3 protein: CASSLAGTVYNEQFF; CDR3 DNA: TGTGCCAGCAGCTTAGCCGGGACAGTCTACAATGAGCAGTTCTTC
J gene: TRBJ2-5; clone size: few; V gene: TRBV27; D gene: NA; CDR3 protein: CASSLRGQETQYF; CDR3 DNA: TGTGCCAGCAGCCTCCGAGGGCAAGAGACCCAGTACTTC
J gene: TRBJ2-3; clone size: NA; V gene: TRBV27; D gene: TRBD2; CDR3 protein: CASSPRGTTDTQYF; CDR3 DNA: TGTGCCAGCAGTCCGCGGGGGACCACAGATACGCAGTATTTT
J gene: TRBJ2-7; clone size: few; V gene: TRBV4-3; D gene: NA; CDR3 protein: CASSQGEDGGRNVYF; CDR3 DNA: TGCGCCAGCAGCCAGGGGGAGGACGGAGGGAGGAATGTGTACTTC
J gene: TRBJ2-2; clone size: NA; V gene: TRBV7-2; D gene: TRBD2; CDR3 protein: CASSLGALAGVWSAGELFF; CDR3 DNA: TGTGCCAGCAGCTTAGGTGCCCTAGCGGGAGTTTGGAGTGCCGGGGAGCTGTTTTTT
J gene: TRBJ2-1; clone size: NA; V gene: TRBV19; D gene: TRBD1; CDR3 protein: CASRSGRDRVGNEQFF; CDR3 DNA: TGTGCCAGCCGATCCGGAAGGGACAGGGTAGGCAATGAGCAGTTCTTC
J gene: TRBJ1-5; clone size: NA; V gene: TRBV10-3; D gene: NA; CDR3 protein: CAISSTGMGPQHF; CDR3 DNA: TGTGCCATCAGCTCGACAGGCATGGGACCCCAGCATTTT
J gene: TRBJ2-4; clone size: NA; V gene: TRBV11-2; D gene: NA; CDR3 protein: CASSLTVAKNIQYF; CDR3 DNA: TGTGCCAGCAGCTTAACGGTAGCCAAAAACATTCAGTACTTC
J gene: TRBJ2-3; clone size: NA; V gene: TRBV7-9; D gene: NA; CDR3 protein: CASSSGQGAPSTQYF; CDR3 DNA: TGTGCCAGCAGCTCGGGCCAGGGTGCCCCCTCTACGCAGTATTTT
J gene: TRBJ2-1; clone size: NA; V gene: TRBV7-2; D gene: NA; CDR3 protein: CASSFIGSPPNEQFF; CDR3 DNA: TGTGCCAGCAGCTTTATCGGGTCTCCACCGAATGAGCAGTTCTTC
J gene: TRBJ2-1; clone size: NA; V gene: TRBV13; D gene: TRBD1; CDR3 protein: CASSFFGTGGYNEQFF; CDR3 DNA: TGTGCCAGCAGCTTTTTTGGGACAGGGGGGTACAATGAGCAGTTCTTC
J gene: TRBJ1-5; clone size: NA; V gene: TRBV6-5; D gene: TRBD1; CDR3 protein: CASSYVQGHQPQHF; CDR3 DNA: TGTGCCAGCAGTTACGTACAGGGGCATCAGCCCCAGCATTTT
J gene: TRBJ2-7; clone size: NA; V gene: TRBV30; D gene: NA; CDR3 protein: CAWSVVAHEQYF; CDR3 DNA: TGTGCCTGGAGTGTGGTAGCGCACGAGCAGTACTTC
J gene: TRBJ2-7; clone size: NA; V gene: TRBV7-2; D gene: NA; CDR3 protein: CASSRVRDWYF; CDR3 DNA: TGTGCCAGCAGCCGGGTACGGGACTGGTACTTC
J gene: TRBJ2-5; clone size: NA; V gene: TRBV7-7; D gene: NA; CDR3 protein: CASSLASGQETQYF; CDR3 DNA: TGTGCCAGCAGCTTAGCAAGCGGGCAAGAGACCCAGTACTTC
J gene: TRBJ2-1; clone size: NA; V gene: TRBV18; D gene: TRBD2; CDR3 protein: CASSPRGGTTYNEQFF; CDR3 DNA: TGTGCCAGCTCACCCCGGGGGGGGACCACCTACAATGAGCAGTTCTTC
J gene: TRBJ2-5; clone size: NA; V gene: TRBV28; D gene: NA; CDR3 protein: CASSLGRMETQYF; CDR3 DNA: TGTGCCAGCAGTTTAGGGAGGATGGAGACCCAGTACTTC
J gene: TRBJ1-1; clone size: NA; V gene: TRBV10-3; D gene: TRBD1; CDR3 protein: CAIIKGTGWDTEAFF; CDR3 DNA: TGTGCCATCATTAAGGGGACAGGGTGGGATACTGAAGCTTTCTTT
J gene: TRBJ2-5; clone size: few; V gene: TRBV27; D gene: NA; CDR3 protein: CASSPSTQARGETQYF; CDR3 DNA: TGTGCCAGCAGTCCTTCGACCCAAGCGAGAGGAGAGACCCAGTACTTC
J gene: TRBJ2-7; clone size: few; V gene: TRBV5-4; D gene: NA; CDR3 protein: CASSFSRGSYEQYF; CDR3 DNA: TGTGCCAGCAGCTTCTCACGGGGGTCCTACGAGCAGTACTTC
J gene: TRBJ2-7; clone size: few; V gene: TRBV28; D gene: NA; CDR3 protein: CASSYAPTVEQYF; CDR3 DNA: TGTGCCAGCAGCTACGCCCCGACAGTCGAGCAGTACTTC